Listed below are T cell receptor beta chains from one sample, sequenced in a study of cytomegalovirus exposure and HLA in healthy donors. The data were produced by immunoSEQ multiplex PCR, yet TCRdb's version contains in-frame clones alone and is incomplete. The sample contains 150,000 or so clones, about 85% of which appear only once. Sample: PBMCs. Receptors originate from a male donor in good health and CMV-seropositive. CDR3s include the opening cysteine and the closing phenylalanine or tryptophan. A D gene is named only where the DNA matches it firmly. Part of the rows lack a size; the others show once, few, many or a class for expanded clones.

d_call clone_size j_call cdr3_length v_call cdr3_nt cdr3_aa
. . TRBJ1-2 14 TRBV11-1 TGTGCCAGCAGCCCACGCTGGGGGGTTTCTGGCTACACCTTC CASSPRWGVSGYTF
. . TRBJ2-7 15 TRBV7-9 TGTGCCAGCAGCTCCCCTTCGACTAGTCTGAGCGAGCAGTACTTC CASSSPSTSLSEQYF
TRBD1 . TRBJ2-2 16 TRBV18 TGTGCCAGCTCACGGGTACAGGGGGCGAACACCGGGGAGCTGTTTTTT CASSRVQGANTGELFF
TRBD1 . TRBJ1-6 17 TRBV7-6 TGTGCCAGCAGCTTAGAGTCCGGGACAGGGGCAAATTCACCCCTCCACTTT CASSLESGTGANSPLHF
. . TRBJ2-3 13 TRBV5-1 TGCGCCAGCAGCTTTCAGGGATTAGATACGCAGTATTTT CASSFQGLDTQYF
. . TRBJ2-1 12 TRBV11-3 TGTGCCAGCAGCCTAGAGGGAGATGAGCAGTTCTTC CASSLEGDEQFF
. . TRBJ1-1 12 TRBV28 TGTGCCAGCACGGTGGGCCAGGGTGGGGCTTTCTTT CASTVGQGGAFF
TRBD1 . TRBJ2-7 13 TRBV5-1 TGCGCCAGCAGCTGGGAGACAGGGTTTGAGCAGTACTTC CASSWETGFEQYF
TRBD2 few TRBJ2-2 15 TRBV5-4 TGTGCCAGCAGCTTGGGGACTAGCGGAACCGGGGAGCTGTTTTTT CASSLGTSGTGELFF
. . TRBJ1-1 12 TRBV25-1 TGTGCCAGCGGGAGAATAAACACTGAAGCTTTCTTT CASGRINTEAFF
TRBD2 . TRBJ2-1 16 TRBV6-6 TGTGCCAGCAGGCCTCCGGGACTAGCGGGATACAATGAGCAGTTCTTC CASRPPGLAGYNEQFF
TRBD2 . TRBJ2-5 15 TRBV11-3 TGTGCCAGCAGCTTAGCCGGGACTACCGGGGAGACCCAGTACTTC CASSLAGTTGETQYF
. . TRBJ2-7 14 TRBV28 TGTGCCAGCAGTTCCTCAGGGATCTCCTACGAGCAGTACTTC CASSSSGISYEQYF
TRBD1 once TRBJ1-1 14 TRBV4-2 TGTGCCAGCAGCCCGATCGACAGGGCCACTGAAGCTTTCTTT CASSPIDRATEAFF
TRBD2 . TRBJ2-7 15 TRBV19 TGTGCCAGTAGTCGCCTAGCGGGAGTGCGATACGAGCAGTACTTC CASSRLAGVRYEQYF
TRBD2 . TRBJ2-7 16 TRBV4-3 TGCGCCAGCAGCCATTTGTTAGAGCGGGAGAGCTACGAGCAGTACTTC CASSHLLERESYEQYF
TRBD2 few TRBJ2-1 16 TRBV6-4 TGTGCCAGCAGTGCCAAGAGCGGGAGGGCCCACAATGAGCAGTTCTTC CASSAKSGRAHNEQFF
. . TRBJ1-5 14 TRBV19 TGTGCCAGTAGTACTGAGAGGCGCAATCAGCCCCAGCATTTT CASSTERRNQPQHF
. . TRBJ1-1 14 TRBV11-2 TGTGCCAGCAGCTTAGCAGGGCTCGGCACTGAAGCTTTCTTT CASSLAGLGTEAFF
. . TRBJ1-1 13 TRBV7-7 TGTGCTAGCAGCGAAGACAGGAACACTGAAGCTTTCTTT CASSEDRNTEAFF